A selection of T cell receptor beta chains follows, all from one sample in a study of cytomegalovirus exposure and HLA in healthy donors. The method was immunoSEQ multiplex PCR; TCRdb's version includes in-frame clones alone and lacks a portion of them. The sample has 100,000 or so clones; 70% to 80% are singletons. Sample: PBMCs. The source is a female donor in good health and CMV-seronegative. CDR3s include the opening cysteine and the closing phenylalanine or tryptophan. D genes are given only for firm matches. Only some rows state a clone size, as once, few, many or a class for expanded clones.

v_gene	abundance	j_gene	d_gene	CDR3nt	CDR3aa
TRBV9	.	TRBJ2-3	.	TGTGCCAGCAACGGACTAAACACAGATACGCAGTATTTT	CASNGLNTDTQYF
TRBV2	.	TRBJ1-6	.	TGTGCCAGCAGGCTCACGAGCTCCTATAATTCACCCCTCCACTTT	CASRLTSSYNSPLHF
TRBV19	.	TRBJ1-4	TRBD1	TGTGCCAGTAGTACCACCGGCAGGGGGCGAGGAACTAATGAAAAACTGTTTTTT	CASSTTGRGRGTNEKLFF
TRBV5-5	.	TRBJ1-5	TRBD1	TGTGCCAGCAGCGCCACAGGGGATCAGCCCCAGCATTTT	CASSATGDQPQHF
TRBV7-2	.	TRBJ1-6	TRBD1	TGTGCCAGCAGCTTACTTTTGTGGACAGGGGATGGTTCACCCCTCCACTTT	CASSLLLWTGDGSPLHF
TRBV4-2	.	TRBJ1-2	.	TGTGCCAGCAGCCAAGATTGGGAGCCATCGGGAGGCTACACCTTC	CASSQDWEPSGGYTF
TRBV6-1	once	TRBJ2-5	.	TGTGCCAGCAGTGAAGGGCCAGGGCAGTCGGAGACCCAGTACTTC	CASSEGPGQSETQYF
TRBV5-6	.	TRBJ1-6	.	TGTGCCAGCAGCTTGGTAGGTCGGGGGGCTCGAAATTCACCCCTCCACTTT	CASSLVGRGARNSPLHF
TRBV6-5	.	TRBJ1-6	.	TGTGCCAGCAGTCCCCTGGGACTCCGGGATTCACCCCTCCACTTT	CASSPLGLRDSPLHF
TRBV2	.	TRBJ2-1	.	TGTGCCGGACTGAAGGGTCTTGACAATGAGCAGTTCTTC	CAGLKGLDNEQFF
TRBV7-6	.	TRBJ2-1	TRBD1	TGTGCCAGCAGCTTACGGGACAGGGGGCGTGATGAGCAGTTCTTC	CASSLRDRGRDEQFF
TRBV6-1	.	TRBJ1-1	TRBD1	TGTGCCAGCAGACGTACGACAGGGGACCGAGCTTTCTTT	CASRRTTGDRAFF
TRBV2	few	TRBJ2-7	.	TGTGCCAGCAGTGAAGACGAGAGGGCGGGGTACGAGCAGTACTTC	CASSEDERAGYEQYF
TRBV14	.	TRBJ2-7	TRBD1	TGTGCCAGCAGCCACCTAAGGGGGACAGGGGCCTACGAGCAGTACTTC	CASSHLRGTGAYEQYF
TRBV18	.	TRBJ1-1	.	TGTGCCAGCCGTGGACCGGGGGACACTGAAGCTTTCTTT	CASRGPGDTEAFF
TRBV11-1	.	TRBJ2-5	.	TGTGCCAGCAGAAATGACAACCAAGAGACCCAGTACTTC	CASRNDNQETQYF
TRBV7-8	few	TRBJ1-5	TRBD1	TGTGCCAGCAGCGGACAGGATGGAAAGGGCAATCAGCCCCAGCATTTT	CASSGQDGKGNQPQHF
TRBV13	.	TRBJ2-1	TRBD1	TGTGCCAGCAGCTCCTCGACAGGGGTCTTGATTAATGAGCAGTTCTTC	CASSSSTGVLINEQFF
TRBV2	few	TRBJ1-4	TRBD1	TGTGCCAGCAGGACGACGACAGGGACCATGGGCGCTACAACTAATGAAAAACTGTTTTTT	CASRTTTGTMGATTNEKLFF
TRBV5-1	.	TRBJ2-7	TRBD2	TGCGCCAGCAAAGCGGGGGAGGTGTCCTACGAGCAGTACTTC	CASKAGEVSYEQYF
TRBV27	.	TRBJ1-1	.	TGTGCCACCGCCTACGGTCGGGGCACTGAAGCTTTCTTT	CATAYGRGTEAFF
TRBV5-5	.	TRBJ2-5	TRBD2	TGTGCCAGCAGCTTTCGGGCTAGCGGGGGGGCCGGAGAGACCCAGTACTTC	CASSFRASGGAGETQYF
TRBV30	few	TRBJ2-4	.	TGTGCCTGGAGTGATGGAGTGGCCAAAAACATTCAGTACTTC	CAWSDGVAKNIQYF
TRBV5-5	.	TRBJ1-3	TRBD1	TGTGCCAGCAGCCCGGACAGGTTCCGATCCTCTGGAAACACCATATATTTT	CASSPDRFRSSGNTIYF